The 19 T cell receptor beta chains given below trace back to one sample, sequenced in a study of breast tumors, draining lymph nodes, adjacent tissues. The lymph nodes were axillary draining lymph nodes from breast cancer patients. TCRdb independently ran MiXCR on the multiplex PCR reads; one entry per CDR3 protein. The sample has some 100,000 distinct CDR3 sequences, 21% seen once. The sequencing input was axillary lymph node tissue. All receptors derive from a female donor with breast cancer. Some clones in this sample may be carry-over from other donors' samples.

The table lists this clonotype with many counts. The chain couples TRBV2 to TRBJ1-5, with TRBD1 matching 7 bases. This CDR3 has 16 amino acids. CDR1 is SNHLY, CDR2 FYNNEI, per germline. The J segment lost 6 bases and the V segment lost 5 bases, leaving 13 bases of the junction unmatched. The CDR3, as DNA: TGTGCCAGCAGTATACATACCCGAGGGGGCCTTCAGCCCCAGCATTTT. Amino acids: CASSIHTRGGLQPQHF.

This clonotype was observed many times. The rearrangement uses TRBV20-1 and TRBJ2-7; D is ambiguous. V was pared by 0 bases and J by 1 base, with 7 bases between. This CDR3 is built from 13 residues. Per the germline V gene, CDR1 is DFQATT and CDR2 is SNEGSKA (reference sequence). The CDR3 region is CSARDGGSYEQYF. As DNA, the CDR3 is TGCAGTGCTAGAGATGGTGGGTCCTACGAGCAGTACTTC.

There are many counts of this clonotype. V usage is TRBV5-1 and J usage is TRBJ1-5; no definite D call. This CDR3 is 16 amino acids long. V lost 0 bases to trimming and J lost 6 bases, with 16 bases between them. Per germline, CDR1 SGHRS and CDR2 YFSETQ. CDR3 amino acids: CASSLDGGSQSQPQHF. CDR3 DNA sequence: TGCGCCAGCAGCTTGGATGGAGGTTCCCAAAGTCAGCCCCAGCATTTT.

On this clonotype itself: Germline is not matched at one junction end, which may reflect a read error. The chain has TRBV7-3 and TRBJ2-1, with a weak D call TRBD1 (5 bases). This CDR3 has 14 amino acids. Germline V gene lookup returns CDR1 SGHTA and CDR2 FQGTGA. The CDR3 region is CAGSLSAGFNEQFF. CDR3 DNA: TGTGCCGGCAGCTTAAGCGCAGGGTTCAATGAGCAGTTCTTC.

This clonotype was observed many times. The chain has TRBV4-1 and TRBJ2-7; D gene unclear. This CDR3 is built from 15 residues. CDR1 MGHRA and CDR2 YSYEKL come from the germline V gene. Trimming removed 4 bases from V and 2 bases from J, with 15 bases in between. The chain's CDR3 is CASSRPGLSPYEQYF. CDR3 bases: TGCGCCAGCAGCCGGCCGGGCCTCAGCCCCTACGAGCAGTACTTC.

This clonotype was recorded at least ten times. The chain couples TRBV6-1 to TRBJ1-2; 11 bases are a match to TRBD1. Per the germline V gene, CDR1 is MNHNS and CDR2 is SASEGT. V shed 5 bases, J shed 4 bases, and the junction held 6 bases outside the gene matches. This CDR3 spans 15 amino acids. CDR3 region: CASSRDRGGIYGYTF. The CDR3 DNA is TGTGCCAGCAGTCGGGACAGGGGGGGCATCTATGGCTACACCTTC.

This chain uses TRBV6-6 with TRBJ1-6; 7 bases map to TRBD1. Germline CDR1 and CDR2: MNHNY and SVGAGI (reference sequence). The CDR3 runs 17 residues. Trimming at V came to 6 bases and at J to 6 bases, leaving 14 bases not matched to a gene. CDR3 DNA: TGTGCCAGCAGGTCGGCCGACAGGGTAGTAGGTAATTCACCCCTCCACTTT. Its translation: CASRSADRVVGNSPLHF.

This clonotype was counted between two and nine times. The V gene is TRBV30, the J gene TRBJ1-4; 7 bases line up with TRBD1. Trimming at V came to 4 bases and at J to 2 bases, leaving 1 base not matched to a gene. This CDR3 spans 13 amino acids. CDR1 is GTSNPN, CDR2 SVGIG, per germline (reference sequence). CDR3: CAWTTGTNEKLFF. CDR3 DNA: TGTGCCTGGACGACAGGGACTAATGAAAAACTGTTTTTT.

With respect to this clonotype: This may be a read error, as it is one base from a much larger clone. The chain couples TRBV24-1 to TRBJ2-3; weak D call: TRBD2 (6 bases). The CDR3 has 14 amino acids. Germline CDR1 KGHDR, CDR2 SFDVKD. As DNA, the CDR3 is TGTGCCACCAGTGCCCGGGCTCGCGGGGATACGCGGTATTTT. Translation gives CATSARARGDTRYF.

This clonotype was seen at least ten times. The chain uses TRBV20-1 and TRBJ2-1; D call uncertain. This CDR3 region has 11 residues. CDR1 DFQATT and CDR2 SNEGSKA come from the germline V gene (reference sequence). V gave up 2 bases and J gave up 6 bases, with 5 bases separating them. DNA of the CDR3: TGCAGTGCTAGAATTTTCAATGAGCAGTTCTTC. This codes for CSARIFNEQFF.

In its sample, this clonotype was seen many times. CDR3 bases: TGTGCCACCCAAGGCGCCCCGACCTACGAGCAGTACTTC. Translation: CATQGAPTYEQYF. The rearrangement links TRBV19 to TRBJ2-7; D is unresolved. V lost 10 bases, J lost 2 bases, and 15 bases lay in between. The CDR3 totals 13 residues. Germline V gene data show CDR1 as LNHDA and CDR2 as SQIVND (reference sequence).

This clonotype was counted at least ten times. The V and J genes are TRBV10-3 and TRBJ2-7, with TRBD1 identical over 10 bases. Germline CDR1 and CDR2: ENHRY and SYGVKD. With V trimmed by 6 bases and J by 4 bases, 9 bases remained unmatched. This CDR3 is built from 15 residues. CDR3 bases: TGTGCCATCAGCATCGGGGGGACAGGGGAGTACGAGCAGTACTTC. This sequence encodes CAISIGGTGEYEQYF.

This clonotype was counted a few times. The chain couples TRBV11-2 to TRBJ1-2, with D maybe TRBD1 (6 bases). The CDR3 has 13 residues. V lost 5 bases and J lost 8, with 15 bases in between. Germline lookup yields CDR1 SGHAT and CDR2 FQNNGV. The CDR3 sequence is CASSIYRARGYTF. The CDR3 DNA sequence: TGTGCCAGCAGCATATACAGGGCGAGGGGCTACACCTTC.

This clonotype was counted ten times or more. The J gene is TRBJ1-3, the V gene TRBV5-6; possible D gene TRBD1, 5 bases. CDR3 size: 14 residues. Trimming stripped 7 bases from V and 0 bases from J, with 11 bases between. Germline CDR1 reads SGHDT; CDR2 reads YYEEEE. This CDR3 reads CASGWGRSGNTIYF. Here the CDR3 DNA reads TGTGCCAGCGGGTGGGGACGCTCTGGAAACACCATATATTTT.

The sample holds many counts of this clonotype. The V call is TRBV6-5, the J call TRBJ2-7; 7 bases agree with TRBD2. Per the germline V gene, CDR1 is MNHEY and CDR2 is SVGAGI. This CDR3 has 14 amino acids. Trimming at V came to 7 bases and at J to 1 base, leaving 7 bases not matched to a gene. CDR3 bases: TGTGCCAGCATGTTTGGCGGGGGATCCTACGAGCAGTACTTC. Translation gives CASMFGGGSYEQYF.

This clonotype was picked up many times. This CDR3 is CSVVSQGFYGYTF. CDR3 in DNA: TGCAGCGTTGTAAGTCAGGGCTTCTATGGCTACACCTTC. This chain uses TRBV29-1 with TRBJ1-2; D might be TRBD1 (5 bases). CDR3 size: 13 residues. Germline V lookup: CDR1 SQVTM, CDR2 ANQGSEA. The V and J ends lost 4 bases and 4 bases respectively, with 13 bases between them.

This clonotype was observed many times. This sequence joins TRBV6-1 and TRBJ2-4; D may be TRBD2 (5 bases). V lost 5 bases and J 7 bases, leaving 15 bases between the germline ends. The CDR3 runs to 14 residues. The germline V gene has CDR1 MNHNS and CDR2 SASEGT. CDR3 amino acids: CASSYVSESNIQYF. The CDR3 DNA reads TGTGCCAGCAGTTACGTTAGCGAGAGTAACATTCAGTACTTC.

At least ten counts were recorded for this clonotype. This chain joins TRBV20-1 and TRBJ2-1; D gene unclear. The CDR3 spans 12 residues. V dropped 5 bases and J dropped 10 bases, with 15 bases sitting between them. CDR1 and CDR2 from the germline V gene are DFQATT and SNEGSKA (reference sequence). The CDR3 reads CSAPSLVREQFF. In DNA form, the CDR3 reads TGCAGTGCTCCCTCGTTAGTTCGGGAGCAGTTCTTC.

This clonotype was detected many times. V usage is TRBV27 and J usage is TRBJ2-7, with 8 bases identical to TRBD2. Germline V gene sequence: CDR1 MNHEY, CDR2 SMNVEV (reference sequence). The CDR3 length is 14 residues. With V trimmed by 4 bases and J by 6 bases, 8 bases remained unmatched. CDR3 in amino acids: CASSSSGTSGEQYF. The CDR3 nucleotides are TGTGCCAGCAGTTCCTCCGGGACTAGTGGCGAGCAGTACTTC.